This TCR beta chain was captured by sequencing in a study of shared clonotypes between healthy human individuals. Profiling relied on immunoSEQ multiplex PCR, and the TCRdb table lists in-frame clones only, not all of them. The data show 2 million to 2.5 million clones, 93% seen once. Germline values: CDR1 SGHTA, CDR2 FQGNSA. V was trimmed by 4 bases and J by 2 bases, leaving 11 bases between them. The length of the CDR3 is 14 residues. Donors were healthy HIV-negative adults without recent acute infections or vaccinations. The chain uses TRBV7-2 and TRBJ2-5; possible D gene TRBD2, 6 bases. The receptor was derived from a man between 18 and 29 years old in good health. Some clones in this sample may be carry-over from other donors' samples. Sequencing was carried out using naive CD4+ T cells from PBMCs. Documented subset: CD45RA+ positively selected. CDR3 nucleotide sequence: TGTGCCAGCAGCTCAATAGCGGCACAAGAGACCCAGTACTTC. It is translated as CASSSIAAQETQYF.